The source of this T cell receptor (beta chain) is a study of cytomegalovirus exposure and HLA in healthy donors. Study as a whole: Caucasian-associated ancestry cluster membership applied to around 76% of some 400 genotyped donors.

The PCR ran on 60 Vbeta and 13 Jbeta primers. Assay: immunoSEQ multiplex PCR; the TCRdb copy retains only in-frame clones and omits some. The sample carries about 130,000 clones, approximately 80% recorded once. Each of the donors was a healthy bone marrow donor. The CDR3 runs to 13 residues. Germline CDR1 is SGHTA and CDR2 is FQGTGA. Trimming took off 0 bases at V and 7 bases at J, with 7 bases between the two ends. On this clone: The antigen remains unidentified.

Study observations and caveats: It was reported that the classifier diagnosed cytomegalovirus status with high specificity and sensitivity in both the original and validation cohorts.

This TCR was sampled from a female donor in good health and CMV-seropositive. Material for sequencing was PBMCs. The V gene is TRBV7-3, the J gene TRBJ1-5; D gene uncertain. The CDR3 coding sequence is TGTGCCAGCAGCTTAACGGATAGCCAGCCCCAGCATTTT. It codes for CASSLTDSQPQHF.